These T cell receptor beta chains were read from a single sample in a study of T cell responses to AZD1222 COVID-19 vaccine. Sequenced by immunoSEQ multiplex PCR; TCRdb stores in-frame clones only, minus some. Among around 110,000 clones listed, about nine tenths were seen once. This specimen consisted of peripheral blood, obtained 28 days after the second AZD1222 dose. The receptors here all came from an adult who received the AZD1222 COVID-19 vaccine. The CDR3 runs from the conserved cysteine through the conserved F or W. Fields, in order: J gene, D gene, V gene, clone size, CDR3 DNA, CDR3 protein. The D gene is left open where the match is weak. Not every row has a clone size; where given, it reads once, few, many or a size class.

J gene: TRBJ1-2
D gene: -
V gene: TRBV6-1
clone size: -
CDR3 DNA: TGTGCCAGCAGTGAAGGGAGGGCCACCGATGGCTACACCTTC
CDR3 protein: CASSEGRATDGYTF

J gene: TRBJ1-5
D gene: -
V gene: TRBV7-5
clone size: -
CDR3 DNA: TGTGCCAGAAGCTCCTGCACAGGGGGCGCTTGCAATCAGCCCCAGCATTTT
CDR3 protein: CARSSCTGGACNQPQHF

J gene: TRBJ1-6
D gene: TRBD1
V gene: TRBV3-1/TRBV3-2
clone size: -
CDR3 DNA: TGTGCCAGCAGCCGTCTACCTCAGGGGGCTAATTCACCCCTCCACTTT
CDR3 protein: CASSRLPQGANSPLHF

J gene: TRBJ2-6
D gene: -
V gene: TRBV21-1
clone size: -
CDR3 DNA: TGTGCCAGCAGCTCTCACTCCGGGACAGAGTATTTAGCTGGGGCCAACGTCCTGACTTTC
CDR3 protein: CASSSHSGTEYLAGANVLTF

J gene: TRBJ2-2
D gene: TRBD2
V gene: TRBV4-2
clone size: -
CDR3 DNA: TGTGCCAGCAGCACGACCGACGCGGGAGGGTTCGCGAACACCGGGGAGCTGTTTTTT
CDR3 protein: CASSTTDAGGFANTGELFF

J gene: TRBJ2-1
D gene: -
V gene: TRBV4-1
clone size: -
CDR3 DNA: TGCGCCAGCAGCCAAGGCATCCACTTATCTTACAATGAGCAGTTCTTC
CDR3 protein: CASSQGIHLSYNEQFF

J gene: TRBJ1-1
D gene: TRBD1
V gene: TRBV6-6
clone size: -
CDR3 DNA: TGTGCCAGCAGTTTGGACAGGGCGAACACTGAAGCTTTCTTT
CDR3 protein: CASSLDRANTEAFF

J gene: TRBJ2-5
D gene: TRBD1
V gene: TRBV28
clone size: once
CDR3 DNA: TGTGCCAGCAGTTTCTCCGGGACAGGGTGGCAAGAGACCCAGTACTTC
CDR3 protein: CASSFSGTGWQETQYF

J gene: TRBJ1-1
D gene: -
V gene: TRBV11-2
clone size: -
CDR3 DNA: TGTGCCAGCAGCTCCATCACCAGAGGAGCTTTCTTT
CDR3 protein: CASSSITRGAFF

J gene: TRBJ2-3
D gene: -
V gene: TRBV19
clone size: -
CDR3 DNA: TGTGCCAGTAGTCGAGCGGTCACAGATACGCAGTATTTT
CDR3 protein: CASSRAVTDTQYF

J gene: TRBJ1-1
D gene: -
V gene: TRBV7-9
clone size: -
CDR3 DNA: TGTGCCAGCAGCTTTGGTGGGGCGAACACTGAAGCTTTCTTT
CDR3 protein: CASSFGGANTEAFF

J gene: TRBJ2-7
D gene: TRBD1
V gene: TRBV19
clone size: -
CDR3 DNA: TGTGCCAGTAGTAGTACGCAGGGGGCCGAGCAGTACTTC
CDR3 protein: CASSSTQGAEQYF

J gene: TRBJ1-2
D gene: TRBD1
V gene: TRBV5-6
clone size: few
CDR3 DNA: TGTGCCAGCAGCGTAACCGGGACAGGGGTAGGCTATGGCTACACCTTC
CDR3 protein: CASSVTGTGVGYGYTF

J gene: TRBJ1-6
D gene: -
V gene: TRBV6-5
clone size: -
CDR3 DNA: TGTGCCAGCAACCTGCGCGGCGCTGCGGCCCTCCACTTT
CDR3 protein: CASNLRGAAALHF

J gene: TRBJ1-6
D gene: TRBD1
V gene: TRBV7-9
clone size: -
CDR3 DNA: TGTGCCAGCAGCTTAGACAGGGGATATAATTCACCCCTCCACTTT
CDR3 protein: CASSLDRGYNSPLHF

J gene: TRBJ2-7
D gene: -
V gene: TRBV5-8
clone size: -
CDR3 DNA: TGTGCCAGCACCACTGATTGGGCCTACGAGCAGTACTTC
CDR3 protein: CASTTDWAYEQYF

J gene: TRBJ1-6
D gene: TRBD1
V gene: TRBV19
clone size: -
CDR3 DNA: TGTGCCAGTAGTCTACGACAGGGGGTTAATCCACCCCTCCACTTT
CDR3 protein: CASSLRQGVNPPLHF

J gene: TRBJ1-4
D gene: -
V gene: TRBV4-3
clone size: -
CDR3 DNA: TGCGCCAGCAGCCAAGCCACGGCAACTAATGAAAAACTGTTTTTT
CDR3 protein: CASSQATATNEKLFF

J gene: TRBJ1-1
D gene: -
V gene: TRBV7-3
clone size: -
CDR3 DNA: TGTGCCAGCAGCTTAAGGGGCGTCCGTAATGAAGCTTTCTTT
CDR3 protein: CASSLRGVRNEAFF

J gene: TRBJ1-5
D gene: TRBD1
V gene: TRBV19
clone size: -
CDR3 DNA: TGTGCCAGTTCCCGGGACAGGGGGGATTATCAGCATTTT
CDR3 protein: CASSRDRGDYQHF

J gene: TRBJ2-2
D gene: TRBD1
V gene: TRBV4-1
clone size: -
CDR3 DNA: TGCGCCAGCAGCGGGACAGGGGGCGCGATACCCGGGGAGCTGTTTTTT
CDR3 protein: CASSGTGGAIPGELFF

J gene: TRBJ2-5
D gene: -
V gene: TRBV5-1
clone size: -
CDR3 DNA: TGCGCCAGCAGCATACAGGGTGGTAAAGAGACCCAGTACTTC
CDR3 protein: CASSIQGGKETQYF

J gene: TRBJ1-2
D gene: -
V gene: TRBV5-1
clone size: -
CDR3 DNA: TGCGCCAGCAGCTTGGGATTGGGCAGGGCTCTCAACTATGGCTACACCTTC
CDR3 protein: CASSLGLGRALNYGYTF

J gene: TRBJ2-1
D gene: TRBD1
V gene: TRBV7-9
clone size: -
CDR3 DNA: TGTGCCAGCAGCTTAACAGGGCAGACAGGGGATGAGCAGTTCTTC
CDR3 protein: CASSLTGQTGDEQFF

J gene: TRBJ1-1
D gene: TRBD1
V gene: TRBV7-6
clone size: -
CDR3 DNA: TGTGCCAGCAGCCTTCGGACAGGGGGGAACACTGAAGCTTTCTTT
CDR3 protein: CASSLRTGGNTEAFF

J gene: TRBJ1-3
D gene: -
V gene: TRBV4-1
clone size: -
CDR3 DNA: TGCGCCAGCATGTCTCCGCGAATCCATAATTCTGGAAACACCATATATTTT
CDR3 protein: CASMSPRIHNSGNTIYF

J gene: TRBJ1-6
D gene: -
V gene: TRBV11-2
clone size: -
CDR3 DNA: TGTGCCAGCAGCCCTCGGACGGTCAATTCACCCCTCCACTTT
CDR3 protein: CASSPRTVNSPLHF

J gene: TRBJ1-1
D gene: -
V gene: TRBV6-5
clone size: -
CDR3 DNA: TGTGCCAGCAGTTTGCAGGGGCTCGACACTGAAGCTTTCTTT
CDR3 protein: CASSLQGLDTEAFF

J gene: TRBJ1-3
D gene: -
V gene: TRBV3-1/TRBV3-2
clone size: -
CDR3 DNA: TGTGCCAGCAGCGAGGGCGGAAACACCATATATTTT
CDR3 protein: CASSEGGNTIYF

J gene: TRBJ1-2
D gene: -
V gene: TRBV3-1/TRBV3-2
clone size: -
CDR3 DNA: TGTGCCAGCAGCCCACCAAATGTCGGACGGGCCGAGCTAAACTATGGCTACACCTTC
CDR3 protein: CASSPPNVGRAELNYGYTF

J gene: TRBJ2-1
D gene: TRBD2
V gene: TRBV19
clone size: few
CDR3 DNA: TGTGCCAGTAGTATTCCTAGCGGGGGGTACAATGAGCAGTTCTTC
CDR3 protein: CASSIPSGGYNEQFF

J gene: TRBJ2-5
D gene: TRBD1
V gene: TRBV5-1
clone size: -
CDR3 DNA: TGCGCCAGCAGCTTACAGGGGGCAGTTGAAGAGACCCAGTACTTC
CDR3 protein: CASSLQGAVEETQYF

J gene: TRBJ2-7
D gene: -
V gene: TRBV5-1
clone size: -
CDR3 DNA: TGCGCCAGCAGCCCTGGGGACCAAACCTACGAGCAGTACTTC
CDR3 protein: CASSPGDQTYEQYF

J gene: TRBJ2-1
D gene: -
V gene: TRBV5-4
clone size: -
CDR3 DNA: TGTGCCAGCAGCTTGGTTAGTAGCGGCGCCTACAATGAGCAGTTCTTC
CDR3 protein: CASSLVSSGAYNEQFF

J gene: TRBJ1-1
D gene: -
V gene: TRBV5-8
clone size: -
CDR3 DNA: TGTGCCAGCAGACTTAGCCGGTTGGGGGTGAACACTGAAGCTTTCTTT
CDR3 protein: CASRLSRLGVNTEAFF

J gene: TRBJ2-1
D gene: TRBD1
V gene: TRBV19
clone size: -
CDR3 DNA: TGTGCCAGTAGTGTCGACAGGGTCAATGAGCAGTTCTTC
CDR3 protein: CASSVDRVNEQFF

J gene: TRBJ2-3
D gene: -
V gene: TRBV19
clone size: -
CDR3 DNA: TGTGCCAGTAGTATGGGGCGGAGTCACGAACGGGATACGCAGTATTTT
CDR3 protein: CASSMGRSHERDTQYF

J gene: TRBJ1-1
D gene: -
V gene: TRBV9
clone size: -
CDR3 DNA: TGTGCCAGCAGCGTAAACACGAACACTGAAGCTTTCTTT
CDR3 protein: CASSVNTNTEAFF

J gene: TRBJ2-7
D gene: -
V gene: TRBV19
clone size: once
CDR3 DNA: TGTGCCATTACCACCGACAGAGCCTACGAGCAGTACTTC
CDR3 protein: CAITTDRAYEQYF

J gene: TRBJ2-3
D gene: TRBD1
V gene: TRBV11-2
clone size: -
CDR3 DNA: TGTGCCAGCAGCTTAGAGGTATTCCGGGACAGGGGCACAGATACGCAGTATTTT
CDR3 protein: CASSLEVFRDRGTDTQYF

J gene: TRBJ2-7
D gene: TRBD2
V gene: TRBV27
clone size: -
CDR3 DNA: TGTGCCAGCACCCTTCGAGGACTAGCGGGAGAAGAGCAGTACTTC
CDR3 protein: CASTLRGLAGEEQYF

J gene: TRBJ1-2
D gene: TRBD1
V gene: TRBV9
clone size: -
CDR3 DNA: TGTGCCAGCAGCAACGGGACAGGGGCGAGCTATGGCTACACCTTC
CDR3 protein: CASSNGTGASYGYTF

J gene: TRBJ2-7
D gene: -
V gene: TRBV29-1
clone size: -
CDR3 DNA: TGCAGCGTTTTTGAGGGGGCCTACGAGCAGTACTTC
CDR3 protein: CSVFEGAYEQYF

J gene: TRBJ1-1
D gene: -
V gene: TRBV28
clone size: -
CDR3 DNA: TGTGCCAGCAGTCCCTGGACCCCGGCTCGCGGGAACACTGAAGCTTTCTTT
CDR3 protein: CASSPWTPARGNTEAFF

J gene: TRBJ1-2
D gene: TRBD1
V gene: TRBV30
clone size: once
CDR3 DNA: TGTGCCTGGAGTGCTCAGGGGGCAGGCTATGGCTACACCTTC
CDR3 protein: CAWSAQGAGYGYTF

J gene: TRBJ1-1
D gene: -
V gene: TRBV6-5
clone size: -
CDR3 DNA: TGTGCCAGCAGACAGTTGAACACTGAAGCTTTCTTT
CDR3 protein: CASRQLNTEAFF

J gene: TRBJ2-1
D gene: -
V gene: TRBV30
clone size: -
CDR3 DNA: TGTGCCTGGTCGTTGGAGCGCGAGACCTACAATGAGCAGTTCTTC
CDR3 protein: CAWSLERETYNEQFF